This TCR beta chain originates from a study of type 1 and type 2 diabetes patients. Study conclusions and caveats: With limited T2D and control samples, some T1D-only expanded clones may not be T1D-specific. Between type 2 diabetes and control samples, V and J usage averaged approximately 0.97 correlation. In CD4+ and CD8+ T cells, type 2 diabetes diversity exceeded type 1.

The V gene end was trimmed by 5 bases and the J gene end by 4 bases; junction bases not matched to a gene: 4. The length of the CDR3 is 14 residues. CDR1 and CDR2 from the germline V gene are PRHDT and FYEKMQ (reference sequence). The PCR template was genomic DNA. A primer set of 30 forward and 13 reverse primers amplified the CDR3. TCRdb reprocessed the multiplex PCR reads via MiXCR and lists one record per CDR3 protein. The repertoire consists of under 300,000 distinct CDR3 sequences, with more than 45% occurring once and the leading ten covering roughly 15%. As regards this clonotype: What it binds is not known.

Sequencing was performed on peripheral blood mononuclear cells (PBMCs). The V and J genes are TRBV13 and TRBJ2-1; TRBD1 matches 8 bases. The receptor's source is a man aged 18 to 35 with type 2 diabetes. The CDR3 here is CASSHRQGYNEQFF. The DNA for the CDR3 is TGTGCCAGCAGCCACAGACAGGGGTACAATGAGCAGTTCTTC. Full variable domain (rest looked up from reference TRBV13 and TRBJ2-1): AAGVIQSPRHLIKEKRETATLKCYPIPRHDTVYWYQQGPGQDPQFLISFYEKMQSDKGSIPDRFSAQQFSDYHSELNMSSLELGDSALYFCASSHRQGYNEQFFGPGTRLTVL.